This TCR beta chain came from a study of identical twins (dated by TCRdb to 2016 to 2018). As for the study more broadly: The study deep-sequenced TCR alpha and beta repertoires from monozygotic twins, unrelated adults of various ages and cord blood to test whether fetal clonotypes persist. To rule out contamination, the twin experiments were replicated at different times with different library preparation protocols.

This clonotype was counted only a few times. Its target antigen remains unknown. Base quality data are lacking; no much larger clone is found one base away. Paper-wide results and their limitations: A weaker excess of twin sharing was found in beta out-of-frame sequences because the signal-to-noise ratio was lowered by fewer shared sequences. In monozygotic twins, out-of-frame TCR alpha sharing was systematically underestimated by recombination models, although the models agreed with sharing between unrelated individuals. Abundant cord blood beta clonotypes had fewer insertions, young adult naive repertoires showed a similar but weaker trend, and memory repertoires showed no such trend. Conclusions relied on cross-sectional statistical analysis, since the same donors could not be followed over many years. Invariant T cells such as MAIT and iNKT could partly confound zero-insertion analyses, although diverse VJ usage argued against such confounding for most clonotypes. Compared with coincidental sharing between unrelated individuals, an excess of low generation-probability sequences was observed among out-of-frame TCR alpha sequences shared between twins.

V is reduced by 6 bases and J by 8 bases, leaving a spacing of 11 bases between them. Reading the germline V gene gives CDR1 SQVTM and CDR2 ANQGSEA. The CDR3 contains 11 residues, cysteine and phenylalanine counted. Only the CDR3 region is kept as DNA, spanning 33 bases read in frame from base 1. All donors were healthy Caucasians. Receptor amplification or capture employed 5' RACE. TCRdb shows the sequencer as Illumina HiSeq 2000. Template switching introduced a universal primer binding site; the final cDNA contained a unique molecular identifier, enabling accurate counting of TCR cDNA molecules. First-strand cDNA for TCR alpha and beta chains was synthesized from specific primers in the conserved constant-segment region. To control for contamination, each cDNA library was double barcoded with a SMART-Mk sample barcode plus Illumina barcodes. TruSeq adapter sequences and Illumina sample barcodes were added in two successive PCR steps. Sequencing of the TCR alpha and beta cDNA libraries was done on the Illumina HiSeq platform using custom primers. Concerning the study's data processing: MiGEC processed the raw reads to extract unique molecular identifiers, while MiXCR was used to determine the CDR3 positions. For each individual, recombination models were inferred using an EM algorithm with the repgenHMM and IGoR tools. Shared clonotypes were analyzed with the tcR package in R, and sharing was normalized by the product of cloneset sizes. Out-of-frame nonproductive sequences were analyzed to study raw recombination free of thymic and clonal selection effects. TCRdb reprocessing: public reads trimmed at Q25 with fastp, clones called with MiXCR, in-frame beta chains kept. Rows matching on CDR3 protein sequence are summarized as one entry with the most common DNA and genes. These V and J calls are TCRdb output, not the study's own analysis. In this sample the table shows 1.5 million to 2 million distinct CDR3 sequences, under 35% of which occur a single time. About 0.3% of the sample rests with the top ten.

The rearranged segments are TRBV29-1 and TRBJ2-1; the D gene identity is not certain. The specimen sequenced was cord blood. The TCR comes from a newborn girl in good health. The base sequence is TGCAGCGTATCAGCCAGGCATGAGCAGTTCTTC. It specifies CSVSARHEQFF.